This T cell receptor beta chain was retrieved from a study of cytomegalovirus exposure and HLA in healthy donors. General study points: Investigators reported approximately 150 TCR beta chains as tied to cytomegalovirus. CMV antigen specificity of a few CMV-associated chains was confirmed in vitro.

PCR employed 60 Vbeta and 13 Jbeta primers. The method was immunoSEQ multiplex PCR; TCRdb's version includes in-frame clones alone and lacks a portion of them. The table records tens of thousands of clones, 60% to 85% of them present only once. The V and J ends lost 4 bases and 3 bases respectively, with 6 bases between them. The CDR3 is 13 amino acids. The germline V gene has CDR1 KGHSH and CDR2 LQKENI. Comments on this clone: Its specificity is unknown.

Sequencing used PBMCs. The rearrangement links TRBV18 to TRBJ2-2; D not resolved. This TCR derives from a male donor in good health and CMV-seropositive. The CDR3 protein is CASSQQHTGELFF. The CDR3 region has the DNA TGTGCCAGCTCACAACAACACACCGGGGAGCTGTTTTTT. Supplemented by reference TRBV18 and TRBJ2-2, the full variable domain reads NAGVMQNPRHLVRRRGQEARLRCSPMKGHSHVYWYRQLPEEGLKFMVYLQKENIIDESGMPKERFSAEFPKEGPSILRIQQVVRGDSAAYFCASSQQHTGELFFGEGSRLTVL.